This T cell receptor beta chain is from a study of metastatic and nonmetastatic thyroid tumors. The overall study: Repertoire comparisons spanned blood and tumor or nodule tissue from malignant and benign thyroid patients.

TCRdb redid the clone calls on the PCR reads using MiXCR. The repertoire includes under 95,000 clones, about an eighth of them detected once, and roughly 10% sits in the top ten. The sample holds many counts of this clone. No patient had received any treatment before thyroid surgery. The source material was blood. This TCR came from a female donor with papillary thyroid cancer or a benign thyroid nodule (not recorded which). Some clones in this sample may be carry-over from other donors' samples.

The CDR3 DNA reads TGTGCCAGCAGCAAGGGACCGGACGCCGGGGAGCTGTTTTTT. Its translation is CASSKGPDAGELFF. The chain uses TRBV5-4 and TRBJ2-2; D could derive from TRBD1 or TRBD2 (5 bases each). The CDR3 length is 14 residues. Germline V gene lookup returns CDR1 SGHNT and CDR2 YYREEE (reference sequence). V dropped 4 bases and J dropped 6 bases, with 13 bases sitting between them.